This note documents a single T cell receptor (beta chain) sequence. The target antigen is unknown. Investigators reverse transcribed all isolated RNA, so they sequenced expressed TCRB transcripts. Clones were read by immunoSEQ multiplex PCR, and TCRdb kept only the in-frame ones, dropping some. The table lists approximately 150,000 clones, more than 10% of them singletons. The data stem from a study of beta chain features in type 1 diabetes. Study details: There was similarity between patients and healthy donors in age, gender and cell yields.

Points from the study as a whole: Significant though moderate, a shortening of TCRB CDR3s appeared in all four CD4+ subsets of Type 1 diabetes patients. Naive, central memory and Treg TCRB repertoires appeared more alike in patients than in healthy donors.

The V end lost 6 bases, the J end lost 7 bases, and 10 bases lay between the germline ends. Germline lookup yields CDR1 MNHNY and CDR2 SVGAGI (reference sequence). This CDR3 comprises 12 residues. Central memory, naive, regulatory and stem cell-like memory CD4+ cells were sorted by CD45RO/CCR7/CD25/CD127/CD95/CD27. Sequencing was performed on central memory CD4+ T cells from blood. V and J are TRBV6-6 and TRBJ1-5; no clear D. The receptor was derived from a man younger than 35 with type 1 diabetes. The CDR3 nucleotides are TGTGCCAGCAGGATCCTGGGACAGCCCCAGCATTTT. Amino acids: CASRILGQPQHF.